The 8 T cell receptor beta chains below all came from one sample that was sequenced in a study of low-dose radiotherapy and immunotherapy resistance in tumors. The time point: after trial treatment. Specified treatment: LDRT plus nivolumab, ipilimumab, low-dose cyclophosphamide and aspirin (RACIN trial). Both TCRalpha and TCRbeta chains were reverse transcribed with V-gene-specific primers. It was with a constant-region primer and a V-primer adapter that TCRs were amplified over around 18 PCR cycles. MiXCR, run by TCRdb on the reads, gives a single entry per CDR3 protein. Among roughly 95,000 distinct CDR3 sequences listed, 20% to 25% were seen once. Sequencing used PBMCs, obtained after low-dose radiotherapy plus immunotherapy. Receptor source: a female donor with ovarian cancer.

This clonotype was observed many times. The chain recombines TRBV20-1 with TRBJ2-3, with 9 positions matching TRBD2. Germline V gene lookup returns CDR1 DFQATT and CDR2 SNEGSKA (reference sequence). J gave up 1 base and V 1 base, and 9 bases lay outside the gene matches. The CDR3 runs 17 residues. The chain's CDR3 is CSARGGGAGIGTDTQYF. DNA of the CDR3: TGCAGTGCTAGAGGCGGGGGGGCCGGAATCGGCACAGATACGCAGTATTTT.

In this sample, this clonotype turned up many times. V and J are TRBV29-1 and TRBJ1-1; D not certain. This CDR3 has 13 amino acids. V was trimmed by 7 bases and J by 6 bases, leaving 18 bases between them. CDR1 SQVTM and CDR2 ANQGSEA come from the germline V gene. The CDR3 is CSARTGGEPEAFF. The CDR3 nucleotides are TGCAGCGCCCGGACGGGTGGGGAGCCTGAAGCTTTCTTT.

In this sample, this clonotype turned up many times. This sequence joins TRBV7-4 and TRBJ2-3; a possible D gene is TRBD2 (5 bases). CDR3 length: 14 residues. Germline values: CDR1 SGHVT, CDR2 SQSDAQ. Trimming cost V 10 bases and J 0 bases, with 14 bases left between them. The CDR3 loop reads CANRSEASTDTQYF. CDR3 sequence (DNA): TGTGCCAACCGTAGCGAGGCTAGCACAGATACGCAGTATTTT.

This clonotype has just a few counts. A far larger clone is one base from this, pointing to a likely read error. The chain uses TRBV5-3 and TRBJ1-1; weak D call: TRBD1 (6 bases). TRBV5-3 is flagged as an ORF with uncertain function. The CDR3 covers 17 residues. The CDR3 reads CASTATKQGWGDTEALF. CDR3 DNA: TGTGCCAGCACCGCTACCAAACAGGGTTGGGGAGACACTGAAGCTTTGTTT.

As for this clonotype: A far larger clone is a single base away, which makes a read error likely. The CDR3 sequence: CASSGRAVGTDTQYF. The CDR3 DNA reads as TGTGCCAGCAGTGGAAGGGCGGTAGGCACAGATACGCAGTATTTT. J is TRBJ2-3 and V is TRBV6-8; D unresolved. Between the trimmed V and J ends, which lost 5 bases and 1 base, there was a span of 13 bases. The V gene's germline CDR1 is MNHGY and CDR2 SAAAGT. This CDR3 contains 15 residues.

The chain uses TRBV11-2 and TRBJ2-1, with 9 bases matching TRBD2. In germline, CDR1 is SGHAT, CDR2 FQNNGV. V trimming: 3 bases; J trimming: 2 bases; junction bases outside the gene matches: 5. The CDR3 runs to 16 residues. The CDR3 loop is CASSFLTSGAYNEQFF. The CDR3 bases are TGTGCCAGCAGCTTTTTGACTAGCGGAGCCTACAATGAGCAGTTCTTC.

J is TRBJ2-2 and V is TRBV6-1; D is undetermined. CDR3 size: 13 residues. Looked up from germline, CDR1 is MNHNS and CDR2 is SASEGT. Trimming stripped 5 bases from V and 4 bases from J, with 8 bases between. The CDR3 nucleotides are TGTGCCAGCAGTTACTCGGTCACCGGGGAGCTGTTTTTT. Amino acid sequence: CASSYSVTGELFF.

This clonotype was seen many times. This chain joins TRBV2 and TRBJ2-5; 15 bases map to TRBD2. Germline trimming cut 7 bases from V and 2 bases from J; bases unmatched to any gene: 11. The CDR3 covers 18 residues. CDR1 SNHLY and CDR2 FYNNEI come from the germline V gene. The CDR3 is CASNGLAGGREPQETQYF. The CDR3 DNA reads as TGTGCCAGCAACGGACTAGCGGGAGGGCGGGAACCACAAGAGACCCAGTACTTC.